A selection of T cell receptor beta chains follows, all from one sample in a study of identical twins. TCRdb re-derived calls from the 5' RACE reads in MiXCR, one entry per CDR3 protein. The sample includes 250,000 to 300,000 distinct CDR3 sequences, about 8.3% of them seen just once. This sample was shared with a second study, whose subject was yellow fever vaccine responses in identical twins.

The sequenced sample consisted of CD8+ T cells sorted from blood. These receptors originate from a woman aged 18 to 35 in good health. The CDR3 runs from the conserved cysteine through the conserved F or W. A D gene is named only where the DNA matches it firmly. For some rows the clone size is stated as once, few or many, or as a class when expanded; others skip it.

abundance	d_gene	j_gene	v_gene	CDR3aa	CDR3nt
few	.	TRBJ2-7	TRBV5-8	CASSLGAAGQYF	TGTGCCAGCAGCCTAGGTGCGGCAGGGCAGTACTTC
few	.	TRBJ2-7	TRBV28	CASSPENENEQYF	TGTGCCAGCAGTCCGGAGAATGAGAACGAGCAGTACTTC
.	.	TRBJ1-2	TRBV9	CASSVASDPSYGYTF	TGTGCCAGCAGCGTAGCGTCAGATCCGTCCTATGGCTACACCTTC
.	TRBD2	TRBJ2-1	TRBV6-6	CASSPLGTSGRVYNEQFF	TGTGCCAGCAGCCCACTAGGGACTAGCGGGAGGGTCTACAATGAGCAGTTCTTC
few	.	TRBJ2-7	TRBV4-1	CASSQRSELDSYEQYF	TGCGCCAGCAGCCAAAGATCGGAACTAGATTCCTACGAGCAGTACTTC
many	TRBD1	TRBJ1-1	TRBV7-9	CASSLGDREFDTEAFF	TGTGCCAGCAGCTTAGGGGACAGGGAGTTCGACACTGAAGCTTTCTTT
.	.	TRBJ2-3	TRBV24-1	CATRQGGGDTQYF	TGTGCCACCAGACAGGGAGGAGGAGATACGCAGTATTTT
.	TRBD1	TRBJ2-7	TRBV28	CASSTSGQGGNEQYF	TGTGCCAGCAGTACCTCCGGACAGGGCGGGAACGAGCAGTACTTC
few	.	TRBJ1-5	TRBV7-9	CASSRDGGNQPQHF	TGTGCCAGCAGCAGGGACGGCGGCAATCAGCCCCAGCATTTT
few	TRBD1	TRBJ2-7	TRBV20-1	CSARETGTGTYEQYF	TGCAGTGCTAGAGAGACCGGGACAGGGACCTACGAGCAGTACTTC
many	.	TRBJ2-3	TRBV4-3	CASSQDGQFTDTQYF	TGCGCCAGCAGTCAAGATGGACAGTTCACAGATACGCAGTATTTT
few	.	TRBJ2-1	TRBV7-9	CASSLDARASSYNEQFF	TGTGCCAGCAGCTTAGATGCCCGCGCTAGCTCCTACAATGAGCAGTTCTTC
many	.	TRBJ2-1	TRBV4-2	CASSPGANEQFF	TGTGCCAGCAGCCCGGGCGCCAATGAGCAGTTCTTC
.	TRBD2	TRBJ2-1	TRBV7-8	CASSFDLAGGLGNEQFF	TGTGCCAGCAGCTTCGACTTAGCGGGAGGGCTGGGCAATGAGCAGTTCTTC
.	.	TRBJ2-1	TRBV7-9	CASSLILANNEQFF	TGTGCCAGCAGCTTAATTCTTGCCAACAATGAGCAGTTCTTC
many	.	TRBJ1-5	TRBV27	CASSSGEGSNQPQHF	TGTGCCAGCAGCTCCGGAGAGGGGAGCAATCAGCCCCAGCATTTT
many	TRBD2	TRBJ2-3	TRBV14	CASSQTLAVLNTDTQYF	TGTGCCAGCAGCCAAACACTAGCGGTCCTCAACACAGATACGCAGTATTTT
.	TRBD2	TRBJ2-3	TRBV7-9	CASIITSGGDTQYF	TGTGCCAGCATAATCACTAGCGGTGGAGATACGCAGTATTTT
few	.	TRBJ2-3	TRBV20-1	CSARSSGTDTQYF	TGCAGTGCTCGCAGCTCTGGCACAGATACGCAGTATTTT
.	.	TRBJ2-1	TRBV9	CASSGRDYEQFF	TGTGCCAGCAGCGGGAGGGACTATGAGCAGTTCTTC
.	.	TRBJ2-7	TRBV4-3	CASSQLEPGTQSSYEQYF	TGCGCCAGCAGCCAGCTGGAGCCCGGGACTCAGAGCTCCTACGAGCAGTACTTC
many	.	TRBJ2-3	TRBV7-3	CASSLIGGAHTQYF	TGTGCCAGCAGCTTAATTGGGGGGGCCCATACGCAGTATTTT
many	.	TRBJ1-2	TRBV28	CASSLTSSGQTHYGYTF	TGTGCCAGCAGTTTAACGTCTTCTGGACAGACGCACTATGGCTACACCTTC
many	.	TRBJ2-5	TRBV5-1	CASSLASRSLEETQYF	TGCGCCAGCAGCTTAGCTAGTAGGTCGTTGGAAGAGACCCAGTACTTC
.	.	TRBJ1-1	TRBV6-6	CASTPGQGAFF	TGTGCCAGCACTCCTGGTCAGGGAGCTTTCTTT
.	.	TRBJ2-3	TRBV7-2	CASSTDTDPSRDTQYF	TGTGCCAGCAGCACCGACACGGACCCCTCCAGAGATACGCAGTATTTT
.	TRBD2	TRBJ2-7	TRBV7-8	CASSTASRVAGVGEQYF	TGTGCCAGCAGCACCGCAAGCCGAGTAGCGGGAGTGGGGGAGCAGTACTTC
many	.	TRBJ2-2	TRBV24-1	CATSDNRAPTEAGELFF	TGTGCCACCAGTGATAACCGAGCCCCAACAGAGGCCGGGGAGCTGTTTTTT
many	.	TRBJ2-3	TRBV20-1	CSVSTINTDTQYF	TGCAGTGTTTCGACAATCAACACAGATACGCAGTATTTT
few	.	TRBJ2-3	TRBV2	CASSESASTDTQYF	TGTGCCAGCAGTGAAAGTGCGTCCACAGATACGCAGTATTTT
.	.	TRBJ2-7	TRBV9	CASSVGSGVVYEQYF	TGTGCCAGCAGCGTAGGGTCGGGAGTTGTCTACGAGCAGTACTTC
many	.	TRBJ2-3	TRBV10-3	CAISEFGDTQYF	TGTGCCATCAGTGAGTTTGGGGATACGCAGTATTTT
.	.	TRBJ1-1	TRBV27	CASSLSNRVYTEAFF	TGTGCCAGCAGTTTATCGAACAGGGTTTACACTGAAGCTTTCTTT
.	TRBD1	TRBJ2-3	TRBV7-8	CASSTGTGDTQYF	TGTGCCAGCAGCACTGGAACAGGGGACACGCAGTATTTT
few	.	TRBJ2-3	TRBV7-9	CASSFSQGSTDTQYF	TGTGCCAGCAGCTTTTCTCAGGGTAGCACAGATACGCAGTATTTT
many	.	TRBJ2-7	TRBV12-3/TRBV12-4	CASSPGVFNEQYF	TGTGCCAGCTCCCCGGGGGTCTTCAACGAGCAGTACTTC
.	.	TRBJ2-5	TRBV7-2	CASSLGPGAETQYF	TGTGCCAGCAGCTTAGGCCCGGGTGCGGAGACCCAGTACTTC
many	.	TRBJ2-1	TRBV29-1	CSVAEGVLPYNEQFF	TGCAGCGTTGCGGAAGGGGTCCTACCCTACAATGAGCAGTTCTTC
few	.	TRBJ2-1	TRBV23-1	CASSKGTYRLEQFF	TGCGCCAGCAGTAAAGGGACCTATCGTTTGGAGCAGTTCTTC
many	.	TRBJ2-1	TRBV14	CASRQGSYNEQFF	TGTGCCAGCCGGCAGGGCTCCTACAATGAGCAGTTCTTC
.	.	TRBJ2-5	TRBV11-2	CASSLEGRQGGETQYF	TGTGCCAGCAGCTTAGAGGGGAGGCAGGGCGGGGAGACCCAGTACTTC
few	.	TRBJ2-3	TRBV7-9	CASLEPDTQYF	TGTGCCAGCTTAGAACCGGATACGCAGTATTTT
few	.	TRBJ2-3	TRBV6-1	CASSPERYTHFSTDTQYF	TGTGCCAGCAGTCCAGAGCGCTACACCCACTTTAGCACAGATACGCAGTATTTT
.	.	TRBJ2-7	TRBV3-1	CASRGTLYEQYF	TGTGCCAGCAGGGGGACCCTATACGAGCAGTACTTC
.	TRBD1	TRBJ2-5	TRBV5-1	CASSYKPGQGPRGTQYF	TGCGCCAGCAGCTACAAACCGGGACAGGGACCAAGAGGGACCCAGTACTTC
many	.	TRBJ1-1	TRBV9	CASSLSGGNTEAFF	TGTGCCAGCAGCCTCTCGGGGGGGAACACTGAAGCTTTCTTT
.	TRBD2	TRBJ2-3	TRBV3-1	CASSPLAGPSTDTQYF	TGTGCCAGCAGCCCCTTAGCGGGCCCTAGCACAGATACGCAGTATTTT
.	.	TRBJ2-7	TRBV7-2	CASSSPGDYEQYF	TGTGCCAGCAGCTCCCCAGGGGACTACGAGCAGTACTTC
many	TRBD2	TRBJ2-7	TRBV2	CASSEGDGRTYEQYF	TGTGCCAGCAGTGAAGGGGACGGGAGGACCTACGAGCAGTACTTC
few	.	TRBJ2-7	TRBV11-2	CASSLESLYEQYF	TGTGCCAGCAGCTTAGAGTCTCTCTACGAGCAGTACTTC